One TCR beta chain is described in this entry. This clone came up once. Its specific antigen is unknown. It has no much larger one-base neighbor in the sample; base qualities were not kept. At one collaborating source in Seattle, patients were enrolled during active infection and were followed longitudinally through the course of disease. The collaborating institutions used their own protocols to collect whole blood in K2EDTA tubes. For TCRbeta analysis, collaborator samples were shipped as frozen whole blood, as isolated PBMCs, or as DNA extracted from either sample type. Taken from the germline V gene, the CDR1 and CDR2 loops are MGHRA and YSYEKL. V is cut by 1 base and J by 4 bases, and the space between the germline ends is 16 bases. The CDR3 sequence holds 16 residues, the cysteine and phenylalanine included. The entry retains the CDR3 DNA only, 48 bases that are in frame from base 1. This sample was taken from a study of blood T cell repertoires in COVID-19 (TCRdb year 2020). Broadly, across the study: Samples from collaborators originated in the United States, Italy and Spain and spanned both the acute and convalescent phases of COVID-19. The material from the prospective study consisted of cDNA or gDNA derived from T cells, B-cell-depleted T cells, or PBMCs. Subjects who had been exposed to COVID-19, were actively infected with it, or had recovered from it provided the deeply sampled blood TCRbeta repertoires that made up the dataset. The repertoires were made available in a free public database intended to serve as a resource for research on the immune response to SARS-CoV-2. The samples were drawn from the first 160 participants of the ongoing ImmuneRACE study and from over a thousand subjects provided by 6 global collaborators. A de-identified subject ID, COVID-19 status, age in years and sex were almost always included in the sample metadata. Where HLA class I and class II types were available, the types were taken from metadata supplied by the sample provider, not from assay-based typing. The research as a whole found: The quantity of clinical and demographic metadata differed by source and by participant and was supplied without curation.

TCRbeta CDR3 regions were amplified from genomic DNA using the immunoSEQ Assay, a bias-controlled multiplex PCR. As for the original processing: The number of nucleated cells in each sample was estimated by amplification of reference gene primers within the assay. Sequence reads were collapsed and filtered to measure the absolute abundance of every unique TCRbeta CDR3 rearrangement. For each sample, productive Simpson clonality was calculated as the square root of Simpson's diversity index over productive rearrangements. As stored in TCRdb, this immuneACCESS dataset retains in-frame rearrangements with V and J assigned. A fraction of the clones does not appear; measured against another copy, unresolved V genes explain less than half of the discrepancy, and the remainder lacks a known reason. Clone size and the V and J calls come from that table; the DNA yielded D and trimming. The sample has roughly 77,000 clones on record, approximately 80% of them singletons. The ten largest clonotypes hold about 16% of the sample.

The clonotype originates from a man aged 60 to 75 with COVID-19, enrolled during active disease. In this chain, TRBV4-1 is recombined with TRBJ1-2; a tentative D call is TRBD1 (5 bases match). Sequences were obtained from peripheral blood. Here is the DNA: TGCGCCAGCAGCCAAGGCACGGGCGGGGGAGGCTATGGCTACACCTTC. Its translation reads: CASSQGTGGGGYGYTF.